This T cell receptor (beta chain) stems from a study of radiation and T cells in renal cell carcinoma. The repertoire was sequenced with immunoSEQ multiplex PCR; TCRdb's copy has only in-frame clones and lacks some. The sample includes approximately 140,000 clones, approximately 82% seen only once; the top ten take under 25%. Germline CDR1 and CDR2: SGHTA and FQGNSA. Trimming took 6 bases from V and 3 from J; bases not matched to a gene: 12. The CDR3 is 17 residues long. Time point in this sample: baseline pretreatment blood. Treatment defined: 15 Gy SBRT to primary tumor, nephrectomy 4 weeks later. The clonotype comes from a woman in her forties or fifties with renal cell carcinoma. Sequencing was performed on blood, taken from a patient whose treatment included radiotherapy and nephrectomy. The chain employs TRBV7-2 and TRBJ2-3; 10 nucleotides match TRBD1. The CDR3 nucleotides read TGTGCCAGCAGTCTCAGCGCCCTGGGACAGGGGACAGATACGCAGTATTTT. It specifies CASSLSALGQGTDTQYF.